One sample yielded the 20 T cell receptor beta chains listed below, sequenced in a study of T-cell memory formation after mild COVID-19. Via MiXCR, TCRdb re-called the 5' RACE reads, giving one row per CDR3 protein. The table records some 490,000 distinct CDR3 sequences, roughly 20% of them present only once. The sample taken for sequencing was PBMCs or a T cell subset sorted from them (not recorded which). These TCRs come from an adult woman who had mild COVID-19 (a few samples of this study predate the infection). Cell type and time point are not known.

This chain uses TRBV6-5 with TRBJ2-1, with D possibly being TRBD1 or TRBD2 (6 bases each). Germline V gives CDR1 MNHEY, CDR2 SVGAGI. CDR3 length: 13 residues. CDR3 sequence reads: CAEGGQSYNEQFF. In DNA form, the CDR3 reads TGTGCTGAGGGGGGTCAATCCTACAATGAGCAGTTCTTC.

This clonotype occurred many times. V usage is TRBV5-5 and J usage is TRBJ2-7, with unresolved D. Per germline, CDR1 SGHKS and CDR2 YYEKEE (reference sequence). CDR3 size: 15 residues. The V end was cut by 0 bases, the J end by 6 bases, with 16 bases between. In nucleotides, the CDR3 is TGTGCCAGCAGCTTGGTTGGCGCTCTACTGTCCGAGCAGTACTTC. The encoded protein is CASSLVGALLSEQYF.

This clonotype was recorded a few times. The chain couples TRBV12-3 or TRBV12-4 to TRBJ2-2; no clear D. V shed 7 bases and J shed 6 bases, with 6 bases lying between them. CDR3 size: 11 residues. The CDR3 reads CASTFAGELFF. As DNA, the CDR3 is TGTGCCAGCACCTTCGCCGGGGAGCTGTTTTTT.

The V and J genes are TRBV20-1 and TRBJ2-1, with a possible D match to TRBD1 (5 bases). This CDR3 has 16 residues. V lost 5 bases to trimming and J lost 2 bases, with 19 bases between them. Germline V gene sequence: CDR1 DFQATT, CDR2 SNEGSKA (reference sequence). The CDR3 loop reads CSAPTLNRQTYNEQFF. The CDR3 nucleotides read TGCAGTGCTCCCACTCTTAACCGACAGACCTACAATGAGCAGTTCTTC.

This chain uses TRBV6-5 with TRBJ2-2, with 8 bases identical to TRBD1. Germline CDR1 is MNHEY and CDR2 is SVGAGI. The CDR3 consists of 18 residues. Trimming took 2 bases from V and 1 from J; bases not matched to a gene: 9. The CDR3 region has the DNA TGTGCCAGCAGTTACAGTGGACAGGGACCCTTGAACACCGGGGAGCTGTTTTTT. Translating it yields CASSYSGQGPLNTGELFF.

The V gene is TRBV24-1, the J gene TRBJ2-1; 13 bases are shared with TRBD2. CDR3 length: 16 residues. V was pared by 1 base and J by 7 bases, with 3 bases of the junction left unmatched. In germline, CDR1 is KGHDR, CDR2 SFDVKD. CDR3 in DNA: TGTGCCACCAGTGATTTAGGGACTAGCGGGATAAATGAGCAGTTCTTC. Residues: CATSDLGTSGINEQFF.

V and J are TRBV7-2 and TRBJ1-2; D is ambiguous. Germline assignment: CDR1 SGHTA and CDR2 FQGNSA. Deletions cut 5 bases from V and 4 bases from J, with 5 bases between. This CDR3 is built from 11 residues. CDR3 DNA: TGTGCCAGCAGCCTAACCTATGGCTACACCTTC. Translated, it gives CASSLTYGYTF.

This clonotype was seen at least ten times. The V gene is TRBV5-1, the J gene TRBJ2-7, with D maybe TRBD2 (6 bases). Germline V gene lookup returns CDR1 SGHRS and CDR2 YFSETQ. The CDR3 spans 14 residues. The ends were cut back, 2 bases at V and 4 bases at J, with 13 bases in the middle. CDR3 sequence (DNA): TGCGCCAGCAGCTTAACCGGGACTGAGTACGAGCAGTACTTC. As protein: CASSLTGTEYEQYF. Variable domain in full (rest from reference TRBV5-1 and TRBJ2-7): KAGVTQTPRYLIKTRGQQVTLSCSPISGHRSVSWYQQTPGQGLQFLFEYFSETQRNKGNFPGRFSGRQFSNSRSEMNVSTLELGDSALYLCASSLTGTEYEQYFGPGTRLTVT.

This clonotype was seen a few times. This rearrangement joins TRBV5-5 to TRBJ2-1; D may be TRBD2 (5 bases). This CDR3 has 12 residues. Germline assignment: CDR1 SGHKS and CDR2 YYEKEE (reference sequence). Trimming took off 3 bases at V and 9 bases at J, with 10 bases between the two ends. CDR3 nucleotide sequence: TGTGCCAGCAGCTGGGGAGTCAGTGAGCAGTTCTTC. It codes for CASSWGVSEQFF.

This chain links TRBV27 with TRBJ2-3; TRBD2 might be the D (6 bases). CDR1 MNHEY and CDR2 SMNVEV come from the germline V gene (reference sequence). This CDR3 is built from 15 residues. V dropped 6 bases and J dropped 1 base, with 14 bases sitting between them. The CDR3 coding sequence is TGTGCCAGCAGCTCCTCCGAGCGGGGCACAGATACGCAGTATTTT. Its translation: CASSSSERGTDTQYF.

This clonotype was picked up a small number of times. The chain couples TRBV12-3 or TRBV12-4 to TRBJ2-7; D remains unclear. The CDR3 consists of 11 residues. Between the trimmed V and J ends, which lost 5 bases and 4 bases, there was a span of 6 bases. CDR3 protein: CASSVFYEQYF. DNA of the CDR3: TGTGCCAGCAGTGTGTTTTACGAGCAGTACTTC.

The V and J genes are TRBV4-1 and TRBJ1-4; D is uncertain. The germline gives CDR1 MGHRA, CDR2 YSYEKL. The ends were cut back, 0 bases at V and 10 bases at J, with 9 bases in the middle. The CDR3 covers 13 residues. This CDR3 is CASSQDTPVKLFF. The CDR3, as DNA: TGCGCCAGCAGCCAAGATACACCTGTAAAACTGTTTTTT.

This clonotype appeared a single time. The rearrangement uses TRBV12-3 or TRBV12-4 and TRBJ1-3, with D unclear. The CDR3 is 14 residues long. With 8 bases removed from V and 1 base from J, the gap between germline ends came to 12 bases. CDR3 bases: TGTGCCAGCGGCGCTAGTTTGTCTGGAAACACCATATATTTT. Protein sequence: CASGASLSGNTIYF.

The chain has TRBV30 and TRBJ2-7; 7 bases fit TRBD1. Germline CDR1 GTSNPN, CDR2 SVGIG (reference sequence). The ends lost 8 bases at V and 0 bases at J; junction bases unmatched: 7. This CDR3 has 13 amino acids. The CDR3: CAIDRVISYEQYF. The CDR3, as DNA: TGTGCCATCGACAGGGTCATCTCCTACGAGCAGTACTTC.

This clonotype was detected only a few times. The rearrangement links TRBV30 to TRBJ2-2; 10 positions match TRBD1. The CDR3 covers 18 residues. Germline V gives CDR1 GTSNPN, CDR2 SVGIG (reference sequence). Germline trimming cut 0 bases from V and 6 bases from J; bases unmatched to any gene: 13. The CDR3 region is CAWSVSASGTGVSGELFF. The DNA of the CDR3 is TGTGCCTGGAGTGTATCCGCCTCCGGGACAGGGGTTTCCGGGGAGCTGTTTTTT.

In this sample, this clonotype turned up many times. This CDR3 reads CASSQGPLSGGEETQYF. In nucleotides, the CDR3 is TGTGCCAGCAGCCAAGGCCCCCTGAGCGGGGGGGAAGAGACCCAGTACTTC. V and J are TRBV4-2 and TRBJ2-5; 10 bases are shared with TRBD2. Germline V gene sequence: CDR1 LGHNA, CDR2 YNFKEQ. CDR3 size: 17 residues. Germline trimming cut 1 base from V and 3 bases from J; bases unmatched to any gene: 8.

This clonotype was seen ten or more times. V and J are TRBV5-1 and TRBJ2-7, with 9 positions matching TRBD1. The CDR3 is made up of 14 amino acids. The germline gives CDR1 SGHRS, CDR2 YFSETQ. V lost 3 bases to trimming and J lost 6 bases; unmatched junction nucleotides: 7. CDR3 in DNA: TGCGCCAGCAGCTGGGGACAGGGCTCCCTCGAGCAGTACTTC. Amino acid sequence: CASSWGQGSLEQYF. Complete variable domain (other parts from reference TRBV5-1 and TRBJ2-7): KAGVTQTPRYLIKTRGQQVTLSCSPISGHRSVSWYQQTPGQGLQFLFEYFSETQRNKGNFPGRFSGRQFSNSRSEMNVSTLELGDSALYLCASSWGQGSLEQYFGPGTRLTVT.

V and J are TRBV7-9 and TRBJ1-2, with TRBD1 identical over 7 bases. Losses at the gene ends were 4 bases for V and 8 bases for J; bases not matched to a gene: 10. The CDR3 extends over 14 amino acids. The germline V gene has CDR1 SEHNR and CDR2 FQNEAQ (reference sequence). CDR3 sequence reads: CASSSPSDRDGYTF. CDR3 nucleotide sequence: TGTGCCAGCAGCTCACCGTCCGACAGGGACGGCTACACCTTC.

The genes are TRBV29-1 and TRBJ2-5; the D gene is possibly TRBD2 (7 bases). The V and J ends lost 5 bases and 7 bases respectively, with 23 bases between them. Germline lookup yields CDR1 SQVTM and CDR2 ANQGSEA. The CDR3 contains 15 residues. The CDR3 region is CSVSGGADGSMTQYF. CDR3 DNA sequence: TGCAGCGTTTCGGGGGGCGCGGATGGATCGATGACCCAGTACTTC.

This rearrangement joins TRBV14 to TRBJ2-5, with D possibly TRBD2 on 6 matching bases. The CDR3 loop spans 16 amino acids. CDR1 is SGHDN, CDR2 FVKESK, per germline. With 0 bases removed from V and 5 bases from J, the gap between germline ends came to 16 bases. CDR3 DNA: TGTGCCAGCAGCCAAGAACCGGGAGAATTGGGGGAGACCCAGTACTTC. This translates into CASSQEPGELGETQYF.